The rows below give T cell receptor beta chains drawn from one sample of a study of patients and donors after allogeneic stem cell transplantation. TCRdb ran MiXCR on the RT-PCR reads and lists one entry per CDR3 protein. Here the sample spans about 230,000 distinct CDR3 sequences, roughly 14% being singletons. Sequencing was performed on blood, either unsorted or a sorted T cell fraction (not recorded which). These receptors all stem from a human donor who was either an allogeneic HSCT recipient or a stem cell or donor lymphocyte infusion donor (not recorded which). It is not recorded whose cells these are; they may come from a transplant donor. CDR3s leave out the opening cysteine and the closing phenylalanine or tryptophan. Each record gives: V gene, J gene, CDR3 protein.

>TRBV5-1|TRBJ2-4
ASSSGVAKNIQY
>TRBV20-1|TRBJ1-5
SARQYTGQGRNQPQH
>TRBV6-5|TRBJ1-5
ASSYLQGTNQPQH
>TRBV29-1|TRBJ1-2
GALGAAETNYGYT
>TRBV5-1|TRBJ1-2
ASSLDSSYGYT
>TRBV18|TRBJ1-5
ASADSLNQPQH
>TRBV4-3|TRBJ2-2
ASSQDRGTGELF
>TRBV27|TRBJ1-2
ASSQEWNYGYT
>TRBV6-2/TRBV6-3|TRBJ1-5
ASSYSTWAVDNQPQH
>TRBV10-3|TRBJ1-1
AISGPGTGMNTEAF
>TRBV5-1|TRBJ2-5
ASSLVSQETQY
>TRBV12-3/TRBV12-4|TRBJ1-5
ASSFLSNQPQH
>TRBV20-1|TRBJ2-7
SARAGLSYEQY
>TRBV12-3/TRBV12-4|TRBJ2-1
ASSLAPGEQF
>TRBV28|TRBJ2-1
ASSFLLAANEQF
>TRBV20-1|TRBJ2-3
SAPTSGGLSSPDTQY
>TRBV5-1|TRBJ1-2
ASSTRDSHGYT
>TRBV5-1|TRBJ2-5
ASSHGSGRGQETQY
>TRBV2|TRBJ2-7
ASSDPTTGKYEQY
>TRBV5-6|TRBJ2-5
ASSPQGGGTQY
>TRBV30|TRBJ1-1
ACSDGNTEAF
>TRBV5-5|TRBJ2-5
ASSIGGGGVETQY